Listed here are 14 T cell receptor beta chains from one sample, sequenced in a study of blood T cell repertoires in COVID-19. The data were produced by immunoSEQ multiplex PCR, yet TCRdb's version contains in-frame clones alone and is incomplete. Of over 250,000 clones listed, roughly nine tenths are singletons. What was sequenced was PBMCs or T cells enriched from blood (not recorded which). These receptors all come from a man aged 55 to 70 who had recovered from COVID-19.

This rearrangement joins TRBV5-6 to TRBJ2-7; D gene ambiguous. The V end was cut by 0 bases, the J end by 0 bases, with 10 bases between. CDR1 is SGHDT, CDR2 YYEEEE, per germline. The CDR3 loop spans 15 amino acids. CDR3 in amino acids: CASSLDSVTSYEQYF. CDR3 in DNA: TGTGCCAGCAGCTTGGATTCGGTCACCTCCTACGAGCAGTACTTC. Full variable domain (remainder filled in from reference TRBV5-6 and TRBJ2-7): DAGVTQSPTHLIKTRGQQVTLRCSPKSGHDTVSWYQQALGQGPQFIFQYYEEEERQRGNFPDRFSGHQFPNYSSELNVNALLLGDSALYLCASSLDSVTSYEQYFGPGTRLTVT.

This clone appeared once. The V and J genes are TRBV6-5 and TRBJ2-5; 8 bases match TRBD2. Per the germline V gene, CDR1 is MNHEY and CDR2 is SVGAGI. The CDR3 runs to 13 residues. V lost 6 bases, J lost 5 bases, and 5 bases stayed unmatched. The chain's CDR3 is CASSGLAQETQYF. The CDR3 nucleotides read TGTGCCAGCAGCGGACTAGCCCAGGAGACCCAGTACTTC.

The CDR3 reads CASSTGIGYTF. The CDR3 DNA reads TGTGCCAGCAGTACAGGGATTGGCTACACCTTC. The chain combines TRBV6-5 with TRBJ1-2; maybe TRBD1 (6 bases). V lost 5 bases to trimming and J lost 7 bases, with 8 bases between them. In germline, CDR1 is MNHEY, CDR2 SVGAGI. This CDR3 spans 11 amino acids.

DNA of the CDR3: TGCGCCAGCAGCAAAACAGCCACCGGGGAGCTGTTTTTT. It encodes CASSKTATGELFF. The chain has TRBV5-1 and TRBJ2-2; D gene uncertain. Trimming removed 4 bases at V and 4 bases at J, with 8 bases between. CDR1 and CDR2 (germline): SGHRS, YFSETQ. The CDR3 is made up of 13 amino acids.

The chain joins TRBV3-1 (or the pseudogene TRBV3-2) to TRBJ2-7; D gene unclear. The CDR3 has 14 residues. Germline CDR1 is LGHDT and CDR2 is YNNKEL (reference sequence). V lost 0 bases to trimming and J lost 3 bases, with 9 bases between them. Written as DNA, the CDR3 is TGTGCCAGCAGCCAAGATCTCCCCGGCTACGAGCAGTACTTC. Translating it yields CASSQDLPGYEQYF.

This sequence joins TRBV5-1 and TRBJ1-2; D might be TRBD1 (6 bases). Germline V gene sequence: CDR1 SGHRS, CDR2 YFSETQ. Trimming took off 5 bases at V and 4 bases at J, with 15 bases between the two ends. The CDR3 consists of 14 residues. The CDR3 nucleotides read TGCGCCAGCAGTCTCCCGGGACAACCCTATGGCTACACCTTC. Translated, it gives CASSLPGQPYGYTF.

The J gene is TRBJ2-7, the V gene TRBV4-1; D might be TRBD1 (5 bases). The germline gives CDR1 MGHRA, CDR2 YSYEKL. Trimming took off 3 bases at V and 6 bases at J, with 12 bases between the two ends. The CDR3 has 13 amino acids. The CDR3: CASSQAGLPEQYF. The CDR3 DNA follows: TGCGCCAGCAGCCAGGCAGGGCTCCCCGAGCAGTACTTC.

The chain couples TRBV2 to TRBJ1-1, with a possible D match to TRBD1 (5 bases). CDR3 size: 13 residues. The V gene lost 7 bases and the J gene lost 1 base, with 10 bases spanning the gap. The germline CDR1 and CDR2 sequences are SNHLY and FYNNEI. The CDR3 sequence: CASTQGRNTEAFF. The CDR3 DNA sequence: TGTGCCAGCACTCAGGGAAGGAACACTGAAGCTTTCTTT.

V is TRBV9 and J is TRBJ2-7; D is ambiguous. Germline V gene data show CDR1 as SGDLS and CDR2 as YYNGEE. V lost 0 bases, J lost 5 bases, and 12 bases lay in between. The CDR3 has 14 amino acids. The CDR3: CASSVATNRNEQYF. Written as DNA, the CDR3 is TGTGCCAGCAGCGTAGCTACTAACCGTAACGAGCAGTACTTC.

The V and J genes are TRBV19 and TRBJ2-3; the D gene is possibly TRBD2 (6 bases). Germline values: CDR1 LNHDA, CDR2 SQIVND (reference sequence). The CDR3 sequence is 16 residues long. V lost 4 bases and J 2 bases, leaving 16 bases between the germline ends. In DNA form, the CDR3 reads TGTGCCAGTAGTAGCCTTGTTGCGGGATCCACAGATACGCAGTATTTT. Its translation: CASSSLVAGSTDTQYF.

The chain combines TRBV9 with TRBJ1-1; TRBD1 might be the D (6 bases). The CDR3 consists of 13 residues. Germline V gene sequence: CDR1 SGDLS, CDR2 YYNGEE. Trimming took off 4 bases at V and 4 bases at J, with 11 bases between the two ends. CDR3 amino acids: CASSLRQATEAFF. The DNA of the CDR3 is TGTGCCAGCAGCCTCCGACAGGCCACTGAAGCTTTCTTT.

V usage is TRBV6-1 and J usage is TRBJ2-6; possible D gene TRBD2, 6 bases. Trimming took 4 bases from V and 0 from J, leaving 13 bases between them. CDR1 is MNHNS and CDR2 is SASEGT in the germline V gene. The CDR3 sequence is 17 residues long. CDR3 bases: TGTGCCAGCAGTGTGTCGGGGGTCGGCTCTGGGGCCAACGTCCTGACTTTC. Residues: CASSVSGVGSGANVLTF.

CDR3 in DNA: TGTGCTGGGACCCTGGGACTAGCGGGGGTCAATGAGCAGTTCTTC. Protein sequence: CAGTLGLAGVNEQFF. The chain recombines TRBV30 with TRBJ2-1, with TRBD2 matching over 14 bases. Germline loops: CDR1 GTSNPN, CDR2 SVGIG (reference sequence). This CDR3 is built from 15 residues.

The CDR3 coding sequence is TGTGCCAGCGGGCCCCGGAATGAAAAACTGTTTTTT. It specifies CASGPRNEKLFF. The chain combines TRBV5-4 with TRBJ1-4; unclear D gene. V lost 7 bases and J lost 5, with 9 bases in between. CDR3 length equals 12 residues. Germline-derived CDR1 and CDR2 are SGHNT and YYREEE (reference sequence).